These T cell receptor beta chains were read from a single sample in a study of T cell repertoires in cytomegalovirus infection. TCRdb re-called the reads through MiXCR, storing one row per CDR3 protein. Among approximately 770,000 distinct CDR3 sequences listed, about 27% were seen once. The antigens these receptors bind are not known. This sample comprised cultured CD8+ T cells from PBMCs, obtained from culture after CMV antigen stimulation. These receptors all come from a human donor in good health (CMV status not recorded). Some clones in this sample may be carry-over from other donors' samples. Both conserved end residues are part of each CDR3. A D gene is named only where the DNA matches it firmly. The size field is filled for only some rows; it gives once, few, many or a size class.

cdr3_nt	cdr3_aa	d_call	v_call	clone_size	j_call	cdr3_length
TGTGCCAGAGGGAGGGGGAACACTGAAGCTTTCTTT	CARGRGNTEAFF	NA	TRBV2	NA	TRBJ1-1	12
TGCGCCAGCAGCCAAGGCCATTATACAGGGGCCACGAACACCGGGGAGCTGTTTTTT	CASSQGHYTGATNTGELFF	TRBD1	TRBV4-3	NA	TRBJ2-2	19
TGTGCCACCAGCCTTAGCGGGGGGGCTTCAGATACGCAGTATTTT	CATSLSGGASDTQYF	TRBD2	TRBV15	NA	TRBJ2-3	15
TGCAGTCCCTTCTCTGGAAACACCATATATTTT	CSPFSGNTIYF	NA	TRBV20-1	NA	TRBJ1-3	11
TGTGCCAGTAGTCCCCTGCCTTATCAGGGGGATTCACCCCTCCACTTT	CASSPLPYQGDSPLHF	TRBD1	TRBV19	NA	TRBJ1-6	16
TGTGCCAGCAGCGCTGACAATTGGGCAGATACGCAGTATTTT	CASSADNWADTQYF	NA	TRBV7-9	NA	TRBJ2-3	14
TGTGCCACCCCTCGGACTAGCGGGGGGTATGAGCAGTTCTTC	CATPRTSGGYEQFF	TRBD2	TRBV7-3	NA	TRBJ2-1	14
TGTGCCATCAGTGATCCGACAGGGCGAGAGACCCAGTACTTC	CAISDPTGRETQYF	TRBD1	TRBV10-3	few	TRBJ2-5	14
TGTGCCAGCAGTGAAGATTCTGGGCGCCGCGGAGCTTTCTTT	CASSEDSGRRGAFF	NA	TRBV2	few	TRBJ1-1	14
TGTGCCATCAATCTCGGGGGGGCAGAGAACTATGGCTACACCTTC	CAINLGGAENYGYTF	NA	TRBV10-3	few	TRBJ1-2	15
TGTGCCAGCAGTGAATACGGAGGGTCCGGAAACACCATATATTTT	CASSEYGGSGNTIYF	NA	TRBV25-1	few	TRBJ1-3	15
TGTGCCAGCAGCTCAACTCATTTGAGCTCCTACAATGAGCAGTTCTTC	CASSSTHLSSYNEQFF	NA	TRBV7-3	many	TRBJ2-1	16
TGTGCCACCCGGGAGAGAAGGGAAAGGACTGAAGCTTTCTTT	CATRERRERTEAFF	NA	TRBV15	NA	TRBJ1-1	14
TGTGCCAGCAGTTTCAGGGTTAGGGATTCACCCCTCCACTTT	CASSFRVRDSPLHF	NA	TRBV28	NA	TRBJ1-6	14
TGTGCCAGCAGTTCCGACGGAGCGAGAATGGAGCAGTACTTC	CASSSDGARMEQYF	NA	TRBV6-2/TRBV6-3	few	TRBJ2-7	14
TGTGCCAGCAGTTTAGTAGTTGGCGCGCAGCCCCAGCATTTT	CASSLVVGAQPQHF	NA	TRBV27	few	TRBJ1-5	14
TGTGCCATCAGTGAGAAAGGAGGCTATGGCTACACCTTC	CAISEKGGYGYTF	NA	TRBV10-3	few	TRBJ1-2	13
TGTGCCAGCAGTCGGTGGCAGGGGGCTAATGAAAAACTGTTTTTT	CASSRWQGANEKLFF	TRBD1	TRBV6-1	few	TRBJ1-4	15
TGTGCCAGCAGCCAAGTTGGCGGGTACAATGAGCAGTTCTTC	CASSQVGGYNEQFF	NA	TRBV14	many	TRBJ2-1	14
TGTGCCAGCAGCGCGAAACTCCAGGGGGCGGTCAATGAGCAGTTCTTC	CASSAKLQGAVNEQFF	TRBD1	TRBV9	NA	TRBJ2-1	16
TGTGCCAGCAGCTTAGGCCGGCGACAGGAACTGTTTTTT	CASSLGRRQELFF	NA	TRBV13	NA	TRBJ1-4	13
TGTGCCAGCAGTTTCACTAGCGGGGTAACAGATACGCAGTATTTT	CASSFTSGVTDTQYF	TRBD2	TRBV6-8	NA	TRBJ2-3	15
TGTGCCAGTAGTTCTAGCGGAGTGGGTGAGCAGTACTTC	CASSSSGVGEQYF	TRBD2	TRBV19	NA	TRBJ2-7	13
TGTGCCAGCAGTTTATCGAAGGCTCAAGAGACCCAGTACTTC	CASSLSKAQETQYF	NA	TRBV27	few	TRBJ2-5	14
TGTGCCAGCAGCTTAGCCGCCGCCGTGGGAGGAGACACAGATACGCAGTATTTT	CASSLAAAVGGDTDTQYF	NA	TRBV7-6	many	TRBJ2-3	18
TGTGCCAGTAGTATCCTCAGCAGGGAGGTGCATGGCTACACCTTC	CASSILSREVHGYTF	NA	TRBV19	few	TRBJ1-2	15
TGTGCCAGCAGTCTCCTGGGGGGGAAGGACACTGAAGCTTTCTTT	CASSLLGGKDTEAFF	NA	TRBV27	NA	TRBJ1-1	15
TGTGCCAGCAGCCCTAAAGCGGGGGCGGTATACAATGAGCAGTTCTTC	CASSPKAGAVYNEQFF	TRBD2	TRBV7-3	NA	TRBJ2-1	16
TGTGCCAGCAGACCACAGGGATGGGGGGACATTCAGTACTTC	CASRPQGWGDIQYF	NA	TRBV6-1	many	TRBJ2-4	14